This T cell receptor beta chain originates from a study of T cell responses to AZD1222 COVID-19 vaccine (dated by TCRdb to the early 2020s). Concerning the study at large: A total of 233 trial participants underwent TCR sequencing, of whom roughly 210 had received two doses of AZD1222 and approximately 25 had received two doses of the MenACWY control vaccine. Enrollment into the trials was organized by age into subgroups of 18-55, 56-69 and 70-plus years, and those subgroups contained roughly 150, 30 and 60 TCR-sequenced participants, respectively. Broad study findings and their caveats: No day 14 peak-response samples were available, so repertoires were characterized only after the peak T cell response. Reportedly, almost half of the unique spike-specific TCRs recognized epitopes lying outside the regions that are mutated in the B.1.351 and B.1.1.7 variants. Most participants were white British and females outnumbered males, and the authors suggested that clonal diversity may have been underestimated. After two AZD1222 doses, both the breadth and the depth of spike-specific TCRs were significantly higher than at day 0 and than in MenACWY recipients. Vaccine-associated CD4 TCRs spanned the whole spike protein, with dominant responses in regions 160-218 and 743-854. In the small 56-69-year group, the increase in depth fell short of significance, most likely because of low power. Conclusions about previously exposed vaccinees are limited because only five to seven AZD1222 recipients were SARS-CoV-2 seropositive at baseline.

The CDR3 regions of human TCRbeta chains were subjected to immunosequencing. As for how the authors treated the data: TCRs in the repertoires were matched against a reference library of SARS-CoV-2-specific TCRs that had been generated with the MIRA antigen-specificity platform. Breadth meant the fraction of unique TCRs that were SARS-CoV-2-associated, whereas depth meant the fraction of total T cells that were SARS-CoV-2-associated. Using the MIRA data, every spike-specific TCR was mapped to the spike region that the TCR reacted to and assigned to either a CD4 or a CD8 class. Log10-transformed breadth and depth values were compared by one-way ANOVA with Sidak's multiple comparisons tests. The table comes from immuneACCESS by way of TCRdb, which keeps in-frame sequences with V and J called. Part of the clones is missing from these tables; in studies checked, under half for an unresolved V gene and the rest for unknown reasons. D and trimming come from the DNA, and the V and J calls and clone size come from that table. For this sample the table gives around 80,000 clones, of which 80% to 90% were detected only once. The ten largest clonotypes hold 10% of the sample.

Note on this clone: It lacks a known antigen. No base quality values were provided; no much bigger clone lies one nucleotide off.

Interpreted using the paper, the time point label stands for: about 28 days (+/-7) after the second vaccine dose. Because spike-specific TCR depth and breadth did not differ between the two schedules, AZD1222 recipients who got a second dose at roughly 4 weeks were pooled with those who got a second dose at roughly 12 weeks. Vaccinee samples came from UK trials COV001 and COV002, including a single-blind randomized controlled phase 2/3 trial of AZD1222 (ChAdOx1 nCoV-19) in healthy adults. For TCRbeta chain sequencing, PBMC samples were collected from trial participants at day 0 and at day 28 after the second dose. The germline V gene gives CDR1 as SNHLY and CDR2 as FYNNEI. The CDR3 covers 16 residues, taking in both the cysteine and the phenylalanine. Only the CDR3 DNA is retained, 48 bases long and in frame from the first base. V has 8 bases trimmed and J has 1 base trimmed; junction bases matching no gene number 10.

The sequence is built from TRBV2 and TRBJ1-1, and 10 bases in between align with TRBD1. This TCR derives from an adult who received the AZD1222 COVID-19 vaccine. This sample comprised peripheral blood, obtained 28 days after the second AZD1222 dose. The encoded CDR3 is CASGRTGGGKNTEAFF. The DNA sequence is TGTGCCAGCGGAAGGACAGGGGGGGGTAAGAACACTGAAGCTTTCTTT.